The T cell receptor beta chain under discussion was sequenced for a study of shared clonotypes between healthy human individuals. The CDR3 has 14 amino acids. Germline CDR1 and CDR2: MNHEY and SVGAGI. With 3 bases removed from V and 3 bases from J, the gap between germline ends came to 8 bases. Sequenced by immunoSEQ multiplex PCR; TCRdb stores in-frame clones only, minus some. Among 1,500,000 or so clones listed, just under 99% were seen once. The sample holds one count of this clone. This receptor was identified in a man aged 25 to 45 in good health. Specimen: naive CD4+ T cells sorted from blood. Subset specified: CD45RA+ positively selected. The chain employs TRBV6-5 and TRBJ1-4; D ambiguous. The CDR3 DNA reads TGTGCCAGCAGTTATCAGAAGGCTAATGAAAAACTGTTTTTT. Translation gives CASSYQKANEKLFF.